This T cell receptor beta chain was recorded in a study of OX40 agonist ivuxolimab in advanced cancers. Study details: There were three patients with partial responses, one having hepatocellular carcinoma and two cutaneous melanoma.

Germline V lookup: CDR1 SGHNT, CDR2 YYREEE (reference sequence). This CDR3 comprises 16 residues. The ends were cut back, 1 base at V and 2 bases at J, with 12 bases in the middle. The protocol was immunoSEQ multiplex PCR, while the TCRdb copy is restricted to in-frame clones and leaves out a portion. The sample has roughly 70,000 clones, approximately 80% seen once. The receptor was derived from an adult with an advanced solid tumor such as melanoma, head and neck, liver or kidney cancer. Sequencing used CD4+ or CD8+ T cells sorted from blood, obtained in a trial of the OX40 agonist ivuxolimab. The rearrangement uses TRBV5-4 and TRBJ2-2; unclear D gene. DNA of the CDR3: TGTGCCAGCAGCTTGTTCCAACCCTCCAACACCGGGGAGCTGTTTTTT. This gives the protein CASSLFQPSNTGELFF.